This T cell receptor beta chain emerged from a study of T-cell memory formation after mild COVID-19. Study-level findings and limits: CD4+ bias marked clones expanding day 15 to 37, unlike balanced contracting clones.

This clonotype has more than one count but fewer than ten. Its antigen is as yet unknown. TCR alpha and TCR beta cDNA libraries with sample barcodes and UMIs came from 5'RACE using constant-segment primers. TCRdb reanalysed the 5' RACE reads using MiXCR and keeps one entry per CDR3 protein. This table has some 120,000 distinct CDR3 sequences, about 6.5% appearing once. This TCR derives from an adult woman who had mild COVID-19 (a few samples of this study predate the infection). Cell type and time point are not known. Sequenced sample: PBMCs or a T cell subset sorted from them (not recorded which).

The CDR3, as DNA: TGTGCCAGCAGTTACTCGAACGGCGCTAGCTTCGCCGGGGAGCTGTTTTTT. This gives the protein CASSYSNGASFAGELFF. J is TRBJ2-2 and V is TRBV6-6; D may be TRBD2 (5 bases). Germline-derived CDR1 and CDR2 are MNHNY and SVGAGI (reference sequence). This CDR3 has 17 residues. V lost 0 bases, J lost 6 bases, and 17 bases lay in between.